This TCR beta chain stems from a study of regulatory T cells in long-lasting Graves disease. Sample time point: newly diagnosed GD, antithyroid drugs for less than 3 months. Generation of the TCR library employed RNA extracted from PBMCs. V lost 4 bases to trimming and J lost 4 bases, with 16 bases between them. CDR1 is GTSNPN and CDR2 is SVGIG in the germline V gene (reference sequence). The CDR3 is 14 residues long. CDR3 regions were amplified by Arm-PCR using iRepertoire HTBI primers to build TCR beta libraries. TCRdb ran MiXCR on the multiplex PCR reads and lists one entry per CDR3 protein. The data show about 610,000 distinct CDR3 sequences, 15% to 20% seen once. This clonotype has at least ten counts. The same sample was also studied in work on T cells in Graves' hyperthyroidism and ophthalmopathy. From that study: HTBI primers were employed in a first-round RT-PCR of the TCR CDR3.

The V call is TRBV30, the J call TRBJ1-1; possible D gene TRBD1, 6 bases. Sample: peripheral blood mononuclear cells (PBMCs), taken at new diagnosis, from a patient treated with antithyroid drugs. The sequence came from a young man with Graves disease. The CDR3 DNA reads as TGTGCCTGGATCGGCGGGGGCAGGGGCACTGAAGCTTTCTTT. Its protein product is CAWIGGGRGTEAFF. Full variable domain (missing parts from reference TRBV30 and TRBJ1-1): SQTIHQWPATLVQPVGSPLSLECTVEGTSNPNLYWYRQAAGRGLQLLFYSVGIGQISSEVPQNLSASRPQDRQFILSSKKLLLSDSGFYLCAWIGGGRGTEAFFGQGTRLTVV.